What follows are 13 T cell receptor beta chains derived from one specimen sequenced in a study of T cell changes during pregnancy in multiple sclerosis. Here immunoSEQ multiplex PCR was the method, and the copy in TCRdb shows in-frame clones only, minus some. The data contain around 40,000 clones, roughly 90% of them seen just once; the ten biggest clones take up around 0.41%. This sample comprised CD4+ T cells from peripheral blood mononuclear cells, obtained in the second trimester of pregnancy. The origin of the receptors is a female donor with multiple sclerosis, enrolled in a pregnancy study.

The chain is built from TRBV19 and TRBJ1-2, with TRBD1 matching 10 bases. Germline CDR1 is LNHDA and CDR2 is SQIVND (reference sequence). V trimming: 5 bases; J trimming: 8 bases; junction bases outside the gene matches: 5. There are 13 residues in the CDR3. The CDR3 protein is CASSPRQGAGYTF. In DNA, the CDR3 is TGTGCCAGTAGTCCTCGACAGGGGGCCGGCTACACCTTC.

The chain uses TRBV4-2 and TRBJ2-2; 9 bases match TRBD1. V lost 5 bases and J lost 0; bases outside the gene matches: 7. The CDR3 has 17 residues. Germline lookup yields CDR1 LGHNA and CDR2 YNFKEQ. The CDR3 nucleotides are TGTGCCAGCAGCTCCAGACAGGGGGGTACGAACACCGGGGAGCTGTTTTTT. The encoded protein is CASSSRQGGTNTGELFF.

The V and J genes are TRBV19 and TRBJ2-7, with 7 bases that match TRBD1. The CDR3 runs to 11 residues. Germline V gives CDR1 LNHDA, CDR2 SQIVND (reference sequence). After removal of 6 bases from V and 6 bases from J, the junction contained 2 bases not matched to a gene. CDR3 coding DNA: TGTGCCAGTAGGACAGGGACCGAGCAGTACTTC. This codes for CASRTGTEQYF. Combining the CDR3 with reference TRBV19 and TRBJ2-7 gives the whole variable domain DGGITQSPKYLFRKEGQNVTLSCEQNLNHDAMYWYRQDPGQGLRLIYYSQIVNDFQKGDIAEGYSVSREKKESFPLTVTSAQKNPTAFYLCASRTGTEQYFGPGTRLTVT.

V and J are TRBV27 and TRBJ1-2; 9 bases map to TRBD1. In germline, CDR1 is MNHEY, CDR2 SMNVEV (reference sequence). CDR3 size: 14 residues. Trimming cost V 6 bases and J 9 bases; bases outside gene matches: 11. CDR3 loop: CASRQTGTGISYTF. CDR3 sequence (DNA): TGTGCCAGCAGACAAACCGGGACAGGGATAAGCTACACCTTC.

This rearrangement joins TRBV13 to TRBJ2-3, with a tentative D call TRBD1 (6 bases). From germline, CDR1 is PRHDT and CDR2 FYEKMQ (reference sequence). V was clipped by 5 bases and J by 0 bases, with 18 bases between them. CDR3 size: 17 residues. The CDR3 region has the DNA TGTGCCAGCAGCCCAACCTACAGGGCCTATAGCACAGATACGCAGTATTTT. It translates to CASSPTYRAYSTDTQYF.

The chain links TRBV28 to TRBJ2-5; 7 nucleotides agree with TRBD1. J lost 5 bases, V lost 4 bases, and 7 bases had no gene match. The CDR3 extends over 14 amino acids. Germline V gene sequence: CDR1 MDHEN, CDR2 SYDVKM. CDR3 nucleotides: TGTGCCAGCAGTTCCCGGGACAGCCTTGAGACCCAGTACTTC. The encoded protein is CASSSRDSLETQYF.

This rearrangement joins TRBV6-5 to TRBJ1-2, with D possibly matching TRBD1 (5 bases). The V gene's germline CDR1 is MNHEY and CDR2 SVGAGI. The CDR3 is 13 residues long. With 5 bases removed from V and 5 bases from J, the gap between germline ends came to 12 bases. This chain's CDR3 is CASSPQGKYGYTF. CDR3 DNA: TGTGCCAGCAGTCCCCAGGGCAAATATGGCTACACCTTC.

This clone was observed once. The J gene is TRBJ1-2, the V gene TRBV29-1; TRBD1 matches 10 bases. Trimming cost V 5 bases and J 10 bases; bases outside gene matches: 4. Germline-derived CDR1 and CDR2 are SQVTM and ANQGSEA. The CDR3 is 11 residues long. The CDR3 here is CSVRQGADYTF. In DNA form, the CDR3 reads TGCAGCGTTAGACAGGGGGCGGACTACACCTTC.

This clone was seen once. The chain has TRBV30 and TRBJ1-1; TRBD1 might be the D (5 bases). Germline values: CDR1 GTSNPN, CDR2 SVGIG (reference sequence). The germline V and J ends were trimmed by 6 bases and 6 bases, with 11 bases remaining between them. The CDR3 contains 11 residues. The CDR3 here is CACRDSPEAFF. The CDR3 DNA reads as TGTGCCTGCAGAGACAGCCCTGAAGCTTTCTTT.

The V call is TRBV7-9, the J call TRBJ2-2, with a possible D match to TRBD2 (7 bases). The CDR3 covers 15 residues. Germline V lookup: CDR1 SEHNR, CDR2 FQNEAQ (reference sequence). V was pared by 8 bases and J by 1 base, with 14 bases between. As DNA, the CDR3 is TGTGCCAGCCCTCGGGGGGCTTTGAACACCGGGGAGCTGTTTTTT. As protein: CASPRGALNTGELFF.

The sample holds a few counts of this clone. The chain recombines TRBV6-1 with TRBJ1-5, with 8 bases matching TRBD1. Trimming at V came to 4 bases and at J to 2 bases, leaving 4 bases not matched to a gene. Germline assignment: CDR1 MNHNS and CDR2 SASEGT. The CDR3 totals 15 residues. The CDR3 sequence: CASSGTGIGNQPQHF. The CDR3 DNA reads as TGTGCCAGCAGTGGGACAGGGATCGGCAATCAGCCCCAGCATTTT.

The gene calls are TRBV29-1 and TRBJ1-2; maybe TRBD1 (5 bases). V was clipped by 6 bases and J by 2 bases, with 13 bases between them. Germline assignment: CDR1 SQVTM and CDR2 ANQGSEA. This CDR3 has 13 residues. The DNA for the CDR3 is TGCAGCGTGCCCGGACAAGGAAACTATGGCTACACCTTC. Its protein is CSVPGQGNYGYTF.

This clone was seen just once. The V gene is TRBV2, the J gene TRBJ2-5; no definite D call. The germline V gene has CDR1 SNHLY and CDR2 FYNNEI. V shed 8 bases and J shed 5 bases, with 9 bases lying between them. This CDR3 comprises 11 residues. The CDR3 sequence: CASWARETQYF. DNA of the CDR3: TGTGCCAGCTGGGCCCGGGAGACCCAGTACTTC.